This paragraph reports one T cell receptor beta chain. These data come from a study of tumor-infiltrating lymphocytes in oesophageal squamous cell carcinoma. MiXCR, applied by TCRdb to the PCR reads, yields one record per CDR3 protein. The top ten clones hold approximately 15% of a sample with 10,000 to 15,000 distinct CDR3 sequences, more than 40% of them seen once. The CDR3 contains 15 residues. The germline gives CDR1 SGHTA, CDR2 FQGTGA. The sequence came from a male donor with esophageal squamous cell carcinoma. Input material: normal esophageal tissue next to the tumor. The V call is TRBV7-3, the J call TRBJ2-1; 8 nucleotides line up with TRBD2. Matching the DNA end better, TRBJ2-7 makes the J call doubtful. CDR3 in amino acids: CASSWGSGGTDAQYF. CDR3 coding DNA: TGTGCCAGCAGCTGGGGGAGCGGGGGAACAGATGCGCAGTACTTC.